Each of the 2 T cell receptor beta chains below was sequenced from the same sample in a study of tumor and adjacent non-tumor tissue in lung cancer. Three rounds of nested PCR, following a modified ARM-PCR protocol, produced the TCRbeta library. TCRdb re-derived calls from the multiplex PCR reads in MiXCR, one entry per CDR3 protein. The sample includes tens of thousands of distinct CDR3 sequences, 65% to 90% seen only once; the top ten take 13%. RNA was extracted from bulk tissue without any cell sorting. Sequences were obtained from lung tumor tissue. These receptors originate from a woman aged 50 to 65 with non-small cell lung cancer.

This clonotype has only one observation. Germline and junction disagree at one end, which may indicate a read error. The CDR3 coding sequence is TGCAGCGGCGAGAGGGGGTTGGGCGAAGCTTTATTT. Translating gives CSGERGLGEALF. The chain combines TRBV29-1 with TRBJ1-1; tentative D call: TRBD1 (6 bases). Germline CDR1 and CDR2: SQVTM and ANQGSEA. The CDR3 length is 12 residues.

About this clonotype itself: The conserved final phenylalanine or tryptophan is absent from the CDR3, which likely points to a read error. It is unclear where the CDR3 begins or ends on the DNA, so no DNA is shown, and the CDR3 is as TCRdb lists it. This chain links TRBV29-1 with TRBJ1-3. Germline V gene lookup returns CDR1 SQVTM and CDR2 ANQGSEA. The CDR3 region is 13 residues in length, termini included. The CDR3: CSVWTGSGNTIHL.